A selection of T cell receptor beta chains follows, all from one sample in a study of OX40 agonist ivuxolimab in advanced cancers. Method: immunoSEQ multiplex PCR; TCRdb's copy keeps in-frame clones and lacks some. The data contain about 7,000 clones, around 75% of them singletons. The sample here was CD4+ or CD8+ T cells sorted from blood, taken in a trial of the OX40 agonist ivuxolimab. The origin of the receptors is an adult with an advanced solid tumor such as melanoma, head and neck, liver or kidney cancer. CDR3s include the opening cysteine and the closing phenylalanine or tryptophan. The D gene is left open where the match is weak.

d_call j_call v_call cdr3_aa
. TRBJ1-2 TRBV11-2 CASSSVLTLYYGYTF
TRBD1 TRBJ1-2 TRBV5-1 CASSFYHPGTGNYGYTF
. TRBJ2-7 TRBV27 CASSPYPGRGQSYEQYF
. TRBJ2-1 TRBV2 CASSEGEEGHNEQFF
. TRBJ2-1 TRBV27 CASSTDGSSYNEQFF
. TRBJ1-5 TRBV27 CASSYSGNQPQHF
. TRBJ1-1 TRBV7-6 CASTPGRLITEAFF
. TRBJ1-3 TRBV19 CASSIFEGDGNTIYF
. TRBJ2-5 TRBV6-5 CASSPGETQYF
TRBD2 TRBJ2-1 TRBV14 CASSQVRSQGTRGRHEQFF
TRBD1 TRBJ1-4 TRBV6-5 CASSYGTGSEKLFF
. TRBJ2-7 TRBV4-1 CASSPRLSSYEQYF
. TRBJ2-1 TRBV9 CASSGDGAEQFF
. TRBJ2-2 TRBV19 CASSIDGGLGGGELFF
. TRBJ2-7 TRBV2 CASSEGVYEQYF
TRBD2 TRBJ2-7 TRBV6-1 CASSDRGRGGQYSYEQYF
TRBD1 TRBJ2-2 TRBV7-6 CASSEGTGGGGELFF
. TRBJ2-7 TRBV5-1 CASSTGRDSAEQYF
. TRBJ2-1 TRBV18 CASSSAGYSYNEQFF
. TRBJ1-2 TRBV30 CAWLAFLGGYTF
TRBD2 TRBJ2-7 TRBV6-5 CASSYSTSGSTVQYF
. TRBJ2-7 TRBV30 CAWERQHSSYEQYF
. TRBJ1-6 TRBV27 CASSSLSNSPLHF
TRBD1 TRBJ2-7 TRBV27 CASSLGTGAEQYF
. TRBJ2-3 TRBV6-1 CASMGEGTDTQYF
. . TRBV29-1 CSVEDGTEQYF
. TRBJ2-7 TRBV6-1 CASSEADSSYEQYF
TRBD2 TRBJ2-5 TRBV13 CASSLRSGYETQYF
TRBD2 TRBJ2-5 TRBV25-1 CASSLSTSGQETQYF
. TRBJ2-7 TRBV7-6 CASSPAQGYSEQYF
TRBD2 TRBJ2-1 TRBV25-1 CASVGLATYNEQFF
TRBD2 TRBJ2-5 TRBV7-3 CASSSGLAGETQYF
. TRBJ1-1 TRBV19 CASSIQVFGTEAFF
TRBD2 TRBJ2-5 TRBV7-2 CASSFGGRGETQYF
TRBD2 TRBJ2-2 TRBV7-6 CASSPRPFTSGANTGELFF
. TRBJ2-1 TRBV2 CASSAGPYNEQFF
TRBD2 TRBJ2-1 TRBV11-3 CASSTSGRTYNEQFF
. TRBJ1-1 TRBV10-3 CAISAVVHTEAFF
. TRBJ2-1 TRBV2 CASRELEGGNNEQFF
. TRBJ2-1 TRBV9 CASRASSSGNEQFF
. TRBJ1-4 TRBV10-3 CAISERDTGATNEKLFF
TRBD2 TRBJ2-2 TRBV7-9 CASTPRTSGYTGELFF